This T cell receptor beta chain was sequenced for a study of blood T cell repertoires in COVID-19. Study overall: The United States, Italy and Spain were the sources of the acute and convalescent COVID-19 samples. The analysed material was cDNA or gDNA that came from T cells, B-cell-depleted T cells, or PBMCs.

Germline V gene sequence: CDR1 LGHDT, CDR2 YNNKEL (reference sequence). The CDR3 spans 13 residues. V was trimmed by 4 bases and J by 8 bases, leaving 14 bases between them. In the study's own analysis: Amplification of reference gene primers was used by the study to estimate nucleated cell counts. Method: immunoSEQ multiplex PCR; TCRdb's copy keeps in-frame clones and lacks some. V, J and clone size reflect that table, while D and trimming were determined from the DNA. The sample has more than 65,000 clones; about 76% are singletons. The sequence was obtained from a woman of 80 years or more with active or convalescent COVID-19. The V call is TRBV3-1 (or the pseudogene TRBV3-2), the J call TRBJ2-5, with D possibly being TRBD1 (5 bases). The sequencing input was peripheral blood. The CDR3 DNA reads TGTGCCAGCAGCCCCCAACTCACAGGAACCCAGTACTTC. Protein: CASSPQLTGTQYF.